What follows are 21 T cell receptor beta chains derived from one specimen sequenced in a study of immune evolution from preneoplasia to lung adenocarcinoma. The method was immunoSEQ multiplex PCR; TCRdb's version includes in-frame clones alone and lacks a portion of them. The sample lists approximately 4,900 clones, around nine tenths occurring once. Sequencing was carried out using FFPE atypical adenomatous hyperplasia tissue from the lung. Subset given: atypical adenomatous hyperplasia (AAH), lung preneoplasia. Receptors were obtained from a person aged 70 to 79 with lung adenocarcinoma.

The V gene is TRBV6-5, the J gene TRBJ2-7; no reliable D call. CDR1 is MNHEY, CDR2 SVGAGI, per germline. The V end lost 0 bases, the J end lost 4 bases, and 10 bases lay between the germline ends. This CDR3 contains 14 residues. The CDR3 DNA is TGTGCCAGCAGTTACTCTGGTTTACCATACGAGCAGTACTTC. Protein: CASSYSGLPYEQYF.

This chain uses TRBV9 with TRBJ2-2; 9 nucleotides line up with TRBD1. The V and J ends lost 0 bases and 5 bases, in that order; junction bases with no gene match: 5. Germline V lookup: CDR1 SGDLS, CDR2 YYNGEE. This CDR3 is built from 16 residues. The CDR3 sequence: CASSVAQGAKTGELFF. CDR3 DNA: TGTGCCAGCAGCGTAGCACAGGGGGCTAAGACCGGGGAGCTGTTTTTT.

CDR3 amino acids: CASSLSKVPYEQYF. CDR3 bases: TGTGCCAGCAGCTTGAGTAAGGTCCCCTACGAGCAGTACTTC. The genes are TRBV7-2 and TRBJ2-7, with D unresolved. The CDR3 covers 14 residues. With 3 bases removed from V and 2 bases from J, the gap between germline ends came to 11 bases. Germline CDR1 reads SGHTA; CDR2 reads FQGNSA.

The V gene is TRBV11-3, the J gene TRBJ2-2; D remains ambiguous. CDR1 and CDR2 from the germline V gene are SGHNT and YENEEA. The ends were cut back, 2 bases at V and 0 bases at J, with 4 bases in the middle. The CDR3 covers 14 residues. The CDR3: CASSLRTNTGELFF. CDR3 DNA: TGTGCCAGCAGCTTAAGGACGAACACCGGGGAGCTGTTTTTT.

The V and J genes are TRBV11-3 and TRBJ2-7; 9 nucleotides match TRBD1. The CDR3 length is 15 residues. V was pared by 1 base and J by 3 bases, with 4 bases of the junction left unmatched. The V gene's germline CDR1 is SGHNT and CDR2 YENEEA. The CDR3 sequence is CASSLAGTGNYEQYF. CDR3 DNA: TGTGCCAGCAGCTTAGCGGGGACAGGGAACTACGAGCAGTACTTC.

The rearrangement links TRBV5-8 to TRBJ1-2; unclear D gene. V gave up 6 bases and J gave up 4 bases, with 10 bases separating them. Germline lookup yields CDR1 SGHTS and CDR2 YDEGEE. The CDR3 has 12 residues. This CDR3 reads CASTPWGYGYTF. For the CDR3, the DNA is TGTGCCAGCACTCCTTGGGGCTATGGCTACACCTTC. Full variable domain (remainder filled in from reference TRBV5-8 and TRBJ1-2): EAGVTQSPTHLIKTRGQQATLRCSPISGHTSVYWYQQALGLGLQFLLWYDEGEERNRGNFPPRFSGRQFPNYSSELNVNALELEDSALYLCASTPWGYGYTFGSGTRLTVV.

This rearrangement joins TRBV5-4 to TRBJ2-5, with 10 bases matching TRBD1. CDR3 length equals 17 residues. J lost 3 bases, V lost 0 bases, and 8 bases had no gene match. Per germline, CDR1 SGHNT and CDR2 YYREEE (reference sequence). CDR3 DNA sequence: TGTGCCAGCAGCTTGGACTGGAGCGGACAGGGGGAAGAGACCCAGTACTTC. Translating it yields CASSLDWSGQGEETQYF.

This clone was detected once. The chain carries TRBV5-1 and TRBJ2-1, with 12 bases lining up with TRBD2. The CDR3 sequence is 15 residues long. V gave up 4 bases and J gave up 4 bases; unmatched junction bases: 3. Germline lookup yields CDR1 SGHRS and CDR2 YFSETQ. The CDR3 reads CASSASGGGYNEQFF. As DNA, the CDR3 is TGCGCCAGCAGCGCTAGCGGGGGGGGATACAATGAGCAGTTCTTC.

Turning to this clone: A junction boundary mismatches the germline segment, possibly from a read error. The rearrangement uses TRBV6-6 and TRBJ2-4, with 11 bases that match TRBD2. This CDR3 has 13 amino acids. Germline V gene sequence: CDR1 MNHNY, CDR2 SVGAGI (reference sequence). This chain's CDR3 is CASSYDTSGGLHF. The CDR3 nucleotides read TGTGCCAGCAGTTACGACACTAGCGGGGGCCTTCACTTC.

The genes are TRBV27 and TRBJ2-5, with unresolved D. This CDR3 contains 14 residues. From germline, CDR1 is MNHEY and CDR2 SMNVEV (reference sequence). V dropped 5 bases and J dropped 4 bases, with 14 bases sitting between them. CDR3 bases: TGTGCCAGCAGTCCGATTGGAAGGTCAGAGACCCAGTACTTC. Translation gives CASSPIGRSETQYF.

The rearrangement joins TRBV2 to TRBJ2-3; maybe TRBD2 (6 bases). Trimming stripped 6 bases from V and 0 bases from J, with 10 bases between. Germline V lookup: CDR1 SNHLY, CDR2 FYNNEI. The CDR3 extends over 14 amino acids. This CDR3 is CASRGRGSTDTQYF. The CDR3 DNA follows: TGTGCCAGCAGAGGACGGGGGAGCACAGATACGCAGTATTTT. The complete variable domain, with remaining parts taken from reference TRBV2 and TRBJ2-3, reads EPEVTQTPSHQVTQMGQEVILRCVPISNHLYFYWYRQILGQKVEFLVSFYNNEISEKSEIFDDQFSVERPDGSNFTLKIRSTKLEDSAMYFCASRGRGSTDTQYFGPGTRLTVL.

This chain uses TRBV9 with TRBJ1-2; 7 nucleotides agree with TRBD1. CDR1 is SGDLS and CDR2 is YYNGEE in the germline V gene. Trimming took 1 base from V and 4 from J; bases not matched to a gene: 10. This CDR3 contains 16 residues. This CDR3 is CASSVFDREGSYGYTF. For the CDR3, the DNA is TGTGCCAGCAGCGTATTCGACAGGGAGGGAAGCTATGGCTACACCTTC.

The chain recombines TRBV28 with TRBJ2-5, with TRBD2 matching 12 bases. CDR3 length equals 15 residues. Trimming cost V 4 bases and J 7 bases; bases outside gene matches: 7. Germline V gene lookup returns CDR1 MDHEN and CDR2 SYDVKM. CDR3 region: CASSWSSGRGLTQYF. For the CDR3, the DNA is TGTGCCAGCAGTTGGTCTAGCGGGAGGGGTCTGACCCAGTACTTC.

The gene calls are TRBV19 and TRBJ2-4; either TRBD1 or TRBD2 may supply D (5 bases each). Germline CDR1 and CDR2: LNHDA and SQIVND (reference sequence). This CDR3 spans 16 amino acids. V dropped 0 bases and J dropped 4 bases, with 13 bases sitting between them. DNA for the CDR3: TGTGCCAGTAGTATAGACCGGGGCCTAGCTAAAAACATTCAGTACTTC. Its translation is CASSIDRGLAKNIQYF. Full variable domain (missing parts from reference TRBV19 and TRBJ2-4): DGGITQSPKYLFRKEGQNVTLSCEQNLNHDAMYWYRQDPGQGLRLIYYSQIVNDFQKGDIAEGYSVSREKKESFPLTVTSAQKNPTAFYLCASSIDRGLAKNIQYFGAGTRLSVL.

CDR3 sequence: CASHGNRIYEQYF. The CDR3 nucleotides read TGCGCCAGCCACGGGAACAGGATCTACGAGCAGTACTTC. This chain links TRBV5-1 with TRBJ2-7; tentatively, D is TRBD1 or TRBD2 (5 bases each). Germline V lookup: CDR1 SGHRS, CDR2 YFSETQ. The length of the CDR3 is 13 residues. Trimming stripped 7 bases from V and 3 bases from J, with 14 bases between. Together with reference TRBV5-1 and TRBJ2-7, the CDR3 gives the full variable domain: KAGVTQTPRYLIKTRGQQVTLSCSPISGHRSVSWYQQTPGQGLQFLFEYFSETQRNKGNFPGRFSGRQFSNSRSEMNVSTLELGDSALYLCASHGNRIYEQYFGPGTRLTVT.

The chain uses TRBV6-1 and TRBJ1-1; D remains unclear. V shed 7 bases and J shed 7 bases, with 22 bases lying between them. The CDR3 consists of 15 residues. Germline V lookup: CDR1 MNHNS, CDR2 SASEGT. CDR3 region: CASTLPPHGGFEAFF. CDR3 sequence (DNA): TGTGCCAGCACGTTACCACCCCATGGAGGTTTTGAAGCTTTCTTT.

The chain combines TRBV6-1 with TRBJ2-3; D remains ambiguous. Trimming stripped 2 bases from V and 6 bases from J, with 6 bases between. The CDR3 runs 12 residues. Germline V gene data show CDR1 as MNHNS and CDR2 as SASEGT. The CDR3 reads CASSESRDTQYF. CDR3 DNA sequence: TGTGCCAGCAGTGAATCACGGGATACGCAGTATTTT.

The V and J genes are TRBV10-2 and TRBJ2-1; a weak D match, TRBD1 (6 bases). The CDR3 is 19 amino acids. Germline V gives CDR1 WSHSY, CDR2 SAAADI. Deletions cut 7 bases from V and 2 bases from J, with 27 bases between. As DNA, the CDR3 is TGCGCCAGCATCCGGGACACACTGGAAAAGGGCGGTACCTACAATGAGCAGTTCTTC. Its protein product is CASIRDTLEKGGTYNEQFF.

This clone was observed once. This rearrangement joins TRBV27 to TRBJ2-7; TRBD1 matches at 9 bases. Trimming at V came to 4 bases and at J to 3 bases, leaving 7 bases not matched to a gene. This CDR3 is built from 15 residues. Germline V gene lookup returns CDR1 MNHEY and CDR2 SMNVEV (reference sequence). The CDR3 sequence is CASSSDGTGFYEQYF. The CDR3 bases are TGTGCCAGCAGTTCAGACGGGACAGGGTTCTACGAGCAGTACTTC.

The V gene is TRBV5-1, the J gene TRBJ1-1; TRBD1 agrees at 7 bases. Germline trimming cut 4 bases from V and 4 bases from J; bases unmatched to any gene: 7. Germline assignment: CDR1 SGHRS and CDR2 YFSETQ. CDR3 length: 14 amino acids. The CDR3 bases are TGCGCCAGCAGCGCCGAGGGACAGCTCACTGAAGCTTTCTTT. It translates to CASSAEGQLTEAFF.

This chain connects TRBV15 to TRBJ2-1, with a tentative D call TRBD1 (6 bases). V was shortened by 3 bases and J by 3 bases, with 15 bases between the two germline ends. CDR3 length equals 16 residues. The germline gives CDR1 LNHNV, CDR2 YYDKDF (reference sequence). The CDR3 nucleotides read TGTGCCACCAGCAGCCCAACGGGACATGGCTACAATGAGCAGTTCTTC. Translated, it gives CATSSPTGHGYNEQFF.